The entry that follows covers one T cell receptor (beta chain) sequence. Its antigen is not yet known. It has no much larger one-base neighbor in the sample; base qualities were not kept. The data derive from a study of CD8 T cells in Susac syndrome (dated by TCRdb to 2018 to 2020). Background on the whole study: The study used repertoire sequencing to test whether antigen drove CD8+ T cell activation and differentiation in Susac syndrome. General findings and caveats noted by the study authors: The study acknowledged that relatively few individuals were included in the TCR sequencing and HLA analysis.

Inclusive of the bounding cysteine and phenylalanine, the CDR3 is 14 residues long. Of all the DNA, just the CDR3 is kept, 42 bases in frame from base 1. The germline V gene sets CDR1 to LGHNT and CDR2 to FRNRAP. From V the trimming removes 5 bases and from J it removes 5 bases, while the gene matches leave 8 bases of the junction unaccounted for. RNA was extracted using the RNeasy kit, and roughly 0.5 to 1 ug of the RNA was reverse transcribed with random hexamers. TCR beta CDR3 regions were amplified with the immunoSEQ multiplex PCR assay covering 54 Vbeta and 13 Jbeta segments. To correct PCR amplification bias, a synthetic template baseline was used for both primer optimization and computational correction. Turning to the authors' computational methods: Only productive sequences were kept, with reads annotated to V, D and J genes according to IMGT and analyzed in immunoSEQ Analyzer. To calculate clonality, Shannon entropy was normalized by log2 of the number of productive unique sequences and then subtracted from one. For each patient and control, public and private clones were evaluated among the 100 most prevalent clones. Clones were defined as Susac-specific when absent from the healthy and MS cohorts, from over 950 published viral clones and from other ImmuneACCESS disease sequences. TCRdb handled the public reads itself, with Q25 trimming in fastp and clone calling in MiXCR, and kept productive beta chains. Every entry covers one CDR3 protein and lists the most common genes and DNA from its rows. What appears here as the V and J calls and clone size reflects TCRdb's work, not the paper's. This sample holds 140,000 or so distinct CDR3 sequences; approximately 93% were observed only once. The ten largest clones add up to over 0.07% of the sample.

Peripheral blood CD8+ and CD4+ T cells from healthy donors, Susac syndrome patients and multiple sclerosis patients were profiled by high-throughput TCR beta sequencing. Healthy donors were age- and sex-matched controls. Bulk CD8+ and CD4+ T cells were purified by magnetic negative isolation, while CD8+ TEMRA cells were enriched using FACS. Blood was collected in EDTA tubes and processed within 24 hours, with PBMCs isolated through density gradient centrifugation. PBMCs destined for TCR sequencing were cryopreserved in liquid nitrogen and later thawed in a 37 °C water bath. The sorted or isolated CD4+, CD8+ and CD8+ TEMRA cells had a purity of 90% or higher.

Recombination linked TRBV12-5 to TRBJ2-5; 7 of the junction bases match TRBD1. The specimen sequenced was CD4+ T cells from PBMCs. The TCR was taken from a human donor in good health. The nucleotide sequence is TGTGCTAGTGGTCCCTCACCGGGACAGGAGACCCAGTACTTC. Its protein product is CASGPSPGQETQYF.